This TCR beta chain was captured in a study of blood T cell repertoires in COVID-19. Study details: Italy, Spain and the United States were the sources of the convalescent and acute COVID-19 samples.

One Seattle source followed patients from active infection through their disease course. Authors' data handling: For nucleated cells, counts were estimated from reference gene primer amplification. TCRdb keeps only in-frame clones here, not all; method: immunoSEQ multiplex PCR. That table furnishes V, J and clone size, whereas the DNA furnished D and trimming. This table has approximately 160,000 clones, roughly 84% appearing once. V shed 3 bases and J shed 5 bases, with 13 bases lying between them. Germline V lookup: CDR1 SGHTA, CDR2 FQGTGA. The CDR3 loop spans 14 amino acids. The chain has TRBV7-3 and TRBJ1-1; D perhaps matches TRBD1 (5 bases). This clonotype was sampled from a woman aged 55 to 70 with COVID-19, enrolled during active disease. Source material: peripheral blood. CDR3 nucleotides: TGTGCCAGCAGCTTCAGCCCAGGGAGGACTGAAGCTTTCTTT. Protein product: CASSFSPGRTEAFF. Supplemented by reference TRBV7-3 and TRBJ1-1, the full variable domain reads GAGVSQTPSNKVTEKGKYVELRCDPISGHTALYWYRQSLGQGPEFLIYFQGTGAADDSGLPNDRFFAVRPEGSVSTLKIQRTERGDSAVYLCASSFSPGRTEAFFGQGTRLTVV.